Included here is one T cell receptor (beta chain) sequence, with context. The antigen remains undetermined. TCRdb keeps only in-frame clones here, not all; method: immunoSEQ multiplex PCR. The data contain some 2,100,000 clones, 85% to 95% of them singletons. The germline gives CDR1 SGHDN, CDR2 FVKESK. The CDR3 sequence is 14 residues long. Trimming removed 4 bases at V and 4 bases at J, with 14 bases between. The naive CD8 fraction comprised CD45RO-negative cells positively selected for CCR7 and excluded terminally differentiated effector memory CD45RA+ cells. All participating donors were Caucasian adults from Nashville, Tennessee. This entry belongs to a study of shared clonotypes between healthy human individuals. General observations from the study: Generation probabilities were higher for clonotypes shared across all four sorted-subset donors than for unshared ones.

The TCR originated in a man between 18 and 29 years old in good health. Some clones in this sample may be carry-over from other donors' samples. This chain joins TRBV14 and TRBJ2-7, with D maybe TRBD1 (5 bases). Sequenced sample: naive CD8+ T cells from PBMCs. CDR3 in DNA: TGTGCCAGCAGCCCGGGTGGGGCTGGGTACGAGCAGTACTTC. This sequence encodes CASSPGGAGYEQYF.